The clone carrying this TCR beta chain was seen just once. Its antigen remains unknown. Researchers ran the PCR with 60 Vbeta and 13 Jbeta primers. Clones were sequenced by immunoSEQ multiplex PCR, and TCRdb holds only the in-frame ones, with some missing. This table has 100,000 to 150,000 clones, roughly 74% appearing once. Trimming took 2 bases from V and 6 from J; bases not matched to a gene: 13. Germline CDR1 and CDR2: WSHSY and SAAADI. The CDR3 consists of 17 residues. This sample stems from a study of cytomegalovirus exposure and HLA in healthy donors. Study information: HLA-typed donors were the source of approximately 85 million unique TCRs held in an early data release.

Regarding the study as a whole: Among TCR beta chains, those listed as cytomegalovirus-associated numbered about 150. Earlier findings revealed that most TCR beta V segments proved productive either about 87% or about 30% of the time.

This rearrangement joins TRBV10-2 to TRBJ2-3; 8 nucleotides match TRBD2. This clonotype originated in a woman aged 50 to 60 in good health and CMV-seropositive. Sequenced: PBMCs. The CDR3 DNA reads TGCGCCAGCAGTGAGCCCCCTCTGGCGGGGGGTACGGATACGCAGTATTTT. Translation gives CASSEPPLAGGTDTQYF.